The T cell receptor beta chain described here comes from a study of cytomegalovirus exposure and HLA in healthy donors. The study ran its PCR with 60 Vbeta and 13 Jbeta primers. Sequencing used immunoSEQ multiplex PCR; TCRdb keeps in-frame clones, though not all of them. The data contain roughly 100,000 clones, over 70% of them singletons. The CDR3 runs 18 residues. V was clipped by 9 bases and J by 3 bases; unmatched bases: 22. Germline CDR1 SEHNR, CDR2 FQNEAQ (reference sequence). Sequenced input: PBMCs. The J gene is TRBJ2-7, the V gene TRBV7-9, with 8 bases aligning to TRBD1. The receptor was isolated from a man aged 35-49 years in good health and CMV-seronegative. Here the CDR3 reads CASINSGRPGGNFYEQYF. CDR3 coding DNA: TGTGCCAGTATAAACTCGGGGCGCCCAGGGGGCAATTTCTACGAGCAGTACTTC.